This TCR beta chain comes out of a study of T cells in Graves' hyperthyroidism and ophthalmopathy. Study-level results: The model forecast ophthalmopathy, anticipating it by a median around 6.4 months before onset. Most thyroid-expanded clonotypes above 0.001 were also found in blood. A model of 13 V-J features distinguished ophthalmopathy from stable hyperthyroidism.

A patient was excluded if there was uncontrolled infection, other autoimmune disease, pregnancy or lactation. RNA transcripts gave rise to amplified TCR beta CDR3 regions. With the HTBI primer set, the TCR CDR3 went through a first round of RT-PCR. Via MiXCR, TCRdb re-called the multiplex PCR reads, giving one row per CDR3 protein. The table shows a few hundred thousand distinct CDR3 sequences, with about 46% occurring only once. Germline CDR1 and CDR2: SGHKS and YYEKEE (reference sequence). The CDR3 sequence runs 14 residues, both termini included. As to this clonotype: Antigen unknown. The missing conserved phenylalanine or tryptophan at the end of this CDR3 makes a read error likely. The DNA is left out, because the CDR3 cannot be placed on it with certainty; the CDR3 is given as TCRdb lists it.

The sample comprised peripheral blood or thyroid tissue (not recorded which). This TCR was sampled from an adult woman with Graves' disease, either hyperthyroidism or ophthalmopathy (not recorded which). V and J are TRBV5-5 and TRBJ2-2. The CDR3 protein is CASSLDVNTGELLS.